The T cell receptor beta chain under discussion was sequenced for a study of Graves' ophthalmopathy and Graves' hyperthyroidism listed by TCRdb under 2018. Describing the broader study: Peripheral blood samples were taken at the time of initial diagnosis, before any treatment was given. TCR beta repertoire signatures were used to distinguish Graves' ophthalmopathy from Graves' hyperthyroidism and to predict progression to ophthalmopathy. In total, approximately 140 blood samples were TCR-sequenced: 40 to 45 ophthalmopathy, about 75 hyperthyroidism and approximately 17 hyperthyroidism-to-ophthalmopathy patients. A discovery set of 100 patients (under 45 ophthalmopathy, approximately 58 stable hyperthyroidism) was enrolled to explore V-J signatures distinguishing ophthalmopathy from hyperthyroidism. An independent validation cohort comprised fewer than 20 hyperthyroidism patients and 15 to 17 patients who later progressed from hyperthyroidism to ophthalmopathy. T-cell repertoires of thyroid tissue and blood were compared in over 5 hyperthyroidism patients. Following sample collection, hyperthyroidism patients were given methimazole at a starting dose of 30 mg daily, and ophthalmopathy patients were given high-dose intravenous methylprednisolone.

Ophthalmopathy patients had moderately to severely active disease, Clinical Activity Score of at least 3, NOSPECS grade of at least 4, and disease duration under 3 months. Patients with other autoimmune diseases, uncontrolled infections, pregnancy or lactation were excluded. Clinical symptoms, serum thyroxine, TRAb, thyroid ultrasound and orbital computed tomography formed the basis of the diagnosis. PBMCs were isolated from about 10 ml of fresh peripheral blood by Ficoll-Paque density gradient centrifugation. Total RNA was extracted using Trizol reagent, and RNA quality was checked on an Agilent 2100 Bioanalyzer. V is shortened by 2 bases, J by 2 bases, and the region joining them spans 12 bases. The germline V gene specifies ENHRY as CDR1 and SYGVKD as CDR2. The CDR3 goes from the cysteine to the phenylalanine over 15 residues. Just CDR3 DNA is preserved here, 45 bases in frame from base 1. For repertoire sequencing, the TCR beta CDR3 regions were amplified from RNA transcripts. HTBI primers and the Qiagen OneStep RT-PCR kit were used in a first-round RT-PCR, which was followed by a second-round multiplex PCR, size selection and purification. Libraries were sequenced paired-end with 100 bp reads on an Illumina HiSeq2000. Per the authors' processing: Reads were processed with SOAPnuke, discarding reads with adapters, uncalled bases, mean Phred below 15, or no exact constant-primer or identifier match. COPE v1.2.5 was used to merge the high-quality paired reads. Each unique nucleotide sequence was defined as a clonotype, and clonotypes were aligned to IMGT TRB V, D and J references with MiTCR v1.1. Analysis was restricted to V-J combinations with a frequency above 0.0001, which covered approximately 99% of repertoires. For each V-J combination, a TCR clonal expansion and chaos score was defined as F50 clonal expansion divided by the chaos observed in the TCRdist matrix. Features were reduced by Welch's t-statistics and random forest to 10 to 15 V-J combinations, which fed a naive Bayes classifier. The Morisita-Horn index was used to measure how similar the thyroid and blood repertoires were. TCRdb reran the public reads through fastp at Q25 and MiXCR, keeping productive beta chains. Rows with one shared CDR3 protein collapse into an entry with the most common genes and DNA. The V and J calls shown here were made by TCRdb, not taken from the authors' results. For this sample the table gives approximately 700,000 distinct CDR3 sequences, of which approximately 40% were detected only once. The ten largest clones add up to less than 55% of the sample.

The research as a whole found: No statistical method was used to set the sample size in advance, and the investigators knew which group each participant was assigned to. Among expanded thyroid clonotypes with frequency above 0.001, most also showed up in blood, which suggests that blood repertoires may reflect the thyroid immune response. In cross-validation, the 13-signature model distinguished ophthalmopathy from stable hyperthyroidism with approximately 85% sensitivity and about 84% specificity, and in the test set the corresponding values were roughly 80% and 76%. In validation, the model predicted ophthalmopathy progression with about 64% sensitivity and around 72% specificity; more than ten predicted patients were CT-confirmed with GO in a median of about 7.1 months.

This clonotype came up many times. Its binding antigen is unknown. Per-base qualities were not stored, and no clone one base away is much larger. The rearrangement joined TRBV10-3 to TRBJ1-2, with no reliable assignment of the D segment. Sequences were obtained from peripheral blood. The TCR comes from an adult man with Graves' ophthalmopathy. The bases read TGTGCCATCAGTGAGATAGAAAAGGGCAACTATGGCTACACCTTC. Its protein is CAISEIEKGNYGYTF.